Sequencing of this T cell receptor beta chain was carried out in a study of blood T cell repertoires in COVID-19. Study-wide context: The study drew acute and convalescent COVID-19 samples from the United States, Italy and Spain. T cells, B-cell-depleted T cells, or PBMCs supplied cDNA or gDNA.

Participants came from roughly 23 US areas, aged roughly 18 to 95 years. The assay was immunoSEQ multiplex PCR, and TCRdb's table has in-frame clones only and misses some. Of about 250,000 clones listed, 65% to 90% are singletons. CDR1 is SGHAT, CDR2 FQNNGV, per germline. The length of the CDR3 is 14 residues. Trimming pared 5 bases from V and 4 bases from J, leaving 11 bases between. This clonotype originated in a man younger than 35 who had recovered from COVID-19. The sample consisted of PBMCs or T cells enriched from blood (not recorded which). V gene TRBV11-2 combines with J gene TRBJ2-2; D ambiguous. For the CDR3, the DNA is TGTGCCAGCAGCCGGATAGCCGGCACCGGGGAGCTGTTTTTT. It codes for CASSRIAGTGELFF.